The text below deals with one T cell receptor beta chain. Its antigen remains unknown. The sample comes from a study of blood T cells in healthy people across ages. Study results and caveats: Among T cells, TCR beta diversity per million cells dropped roughly linearly as age rose. No conclusive comparison of naive versus antigen-experienced cells was possible with unsorted PBMCs.

Extraction of total RNA produced a minimum of 5 micrograms from each sample. The CDR3 is 17 residues long. V lost 4 bases and J lost 5; bases outside the gene matches: 14. Germline V lookup: CDR1 LGHNA, CDR2 YNFKEQ. Sample-barcoded 5' priming and a J-beta primer mix drove a second PCR of 7 to 11 cycles. TCRdb ran MiXCR on the 5' RACE reads and lists one entry per CDR3 protein. Of nearly 800,000 distinct CDR3 sequences in the sample, more than 20% were seen once. These data were also reused for a study on T cells of mothers and their children. From that paper: Persisting microchimeric T cell clones went undetected.

This TCR derives from a boy aged 5 to 17 in good health. V and J are TRBV4-2 and TRBJ2-5; 9 nucleotides line up with TRBD2. The material sequenced was blood. The CDR3 region has the DNA TGTGCCAGCAGCCTCGGACCAGCGGGAGGAAACCCGGAGACCCAGTACTTC. It translates to CASSLGPAGGNPETQYF.